One and the same sample provided the 27 T cell receptor beta chains below, sequenced in a study of cytomegalovirus exposure and HLA in healthy donors. 13 Jbeta primers and 60 Vbeta primers were used for the PCR. Clones were sequenced by immunoSEQ multiplex PCR, and TCRdb holds only the in-frame ones, with some missing. The ten most abundant clones cover about 1.5% of a sample with 75,000 to 100,000 clones. Material for sequencing was PBMCs. The receptors here all came from a woman aged 55-69 years in good health and CMV-seronegative.

This chain's CDR3 is CASSLMGQSTEAFF. In nucleotides, the CDR3 is TGTGCCAGCAGCCTCATGGGGCAGAGCACTGAAGCTTTCTTT. The chain uses TRBV28 and TRBJ1-1; weak D call: TRBD1 (5 bases). Germline V CDR1 and CDR2: MDHEN, SYDVKM. V gave up 6 bases and J gave up 4 bases, with 15 bases separating them. The CDR3 has 14 amino acids.

V and J are TRBV21-1 and TRBJ2-1; the D call of TRBD1 is as the table states it, not checked on the DNA. TRBV21-1 is classified as a pseudogene. CDR3 length: 15 residues. For the CDR3, the DNA is TGTGCCAGCAGCAAAAAGCAGGGACACAACAATGAGCAGTTCTTC. Translating gives CASSKKQGHNNEQFF.

The chain has TRBV7-6 and TRBJ2-5; TRBD2 matches 8 bases. With the DNA end fitting TRBJ2-7 better, the J assignment may be wrong. Germline CDR1 and CDR2: SGHVS and FNYEAQ. The CDR3 loop spans 14 amino acids. The CDR3 spells CASSPLGGGYEQYF. The CDR3 coding sequence is TGTGCCAGCAGCCCCCTCGGGGGGGGCTACGAGCAGTACTTC.

The CDR3 bases are TGTGCCAGCAGTTACGACAGGGGGACGGACAATGAGCAGTTCTTC. Protein: CASSYDRGTDNEQFF. This chain links TRBV6-6 with TRBJ2-1; 9 nucleotides agree with TRBD1. Per germline, CDR1 MNHNY and CDR2 SVGAGI (reference sequence). The CDR3 is made up of 15 amino acids. Trimming took 2 bases from V and 5 from J; bases not matched to a gene: 4.

The chain recombines TRBV10-3 with TRBJ2-1; 13 nucleotides agree with TRBD2. The CDR3 is 16 residues long. V lost 7 bases to trimming and J lost 2 bases; unmatched junction nucleotides: 5. Germline V gene lookup returns CDR1 ENHRY and CDR2 SYGVKD. CDR3 bases: TGTGCCATCATGGGACTAGCGGGATCCCCCTACAATGAGCAGTTCTTC. Translation gives CAIMGLAGSPYNEQFF.

V is TRBV6-6 and J is TRBJ1-5, with TRBD1 matching over 8 bases. The germline gives CDR1 MNHNY, CDR2 SVGAGI (reference sequence). The CDR3 has 15 amino acids. V shed 2 bases and J 2 bases; nucleotides not matched to a gene: 2. The CDR3 protein is CASSYPGQGNQPQHF. The CDR3, as DNA: TGTGCCAGCAGTTACCCGGGACAGGGCAATCAGCCCCAGCATTTT.

The chain recombines TRBV27 with TRBJ2-1; 11 positions agree with TRBD2. Germline V CDR1 and CDR2: MNHEY, SMNVEV (reference sequence). Germline trimming cut 6 bases from V and 7 bases from J; bases unmatched to any gene: 8. The CDR3 covers 15 residues. CDR3 DNA: TGTGCCAGCAGCTGGCTAGCGGGAGGTGAGAATGAGCAGTTCTTC. Translating gives CASSWLAGGENEQFF.

The rearrangement joins TRBV21-1 to TRBJ1-3. TRBV21-1 corresponds to a pseudogene. The CDR3 is made up of 15 amino acids. The CDR3 loop reads CASSKGGGSGNTIYF. In DNA, the CDR3 is TGTGCCAGCAGCAAAGGGGGAGGAAGTGGAAACACCATATATTTT.

The chain has TRBV9 and TRBJ2-2; 11 bases are a match to TRBD2. Germline CDR1 reads SGDLS; CDR2 reads YYNGEE. Unmatched junction bases numbered 1, after V lost 2 bases and J lost 4 bases. This CDR3 has 15 amino acids. The CDR3: CASSVGLAGTGELFF. In DNA form, the CDR3 reads TGTGCCAGCAGCGTCGGACTAGCGGGCACCGGGGAGCTGTTTTTT.

J is TRBJ1-3 and V is TRBV4-2; 7 positions agree with TRBD1. J was trimmed by 2 bases and V by 4 bases; bases with no gene match: 11. The CDR3 length is 17 residues. Germline V gene data show CDR1 as LGHNA and CDR2 as YNFKEQ. The CDR3 DNA is TGTGCCAGCAGCCCAATAGCTTACCAGGGGGCTGGAAACACCATATATTTT. As protein: CASSPIAYQGAGNTIYF.

J is TRBJ2-1 and V is TRBV4-2; D is ambiguous. In germline, CDR1 is LGHNA, CDR2 YNFKEQ. The germline V and J ends were trimmed by 1 base and 15 bases, with 10 bases remaining between them. CDR3 length: 11 amino acids. The CDR3 DNA reads as TGTGCCAGCAGCCAAGGGCTAGATCGGTTCTTC. This sequence encodes CASSQGLDRFF.

This chain links TRBV19 with TRBJ2-3; D may be TRBD1 (5 bases). V shed 0 bases and J shed 4 bases, with 17 bases lying between them. The germline CDR1 and CDR2 sequences are LNHDA and SQIVND (reference sequence). This CDR3 spans 17 amino acids. The CDR3 spells CASSIDRPGLEADTQYF. The CDR3, as DNA: TGTGCCAGTAGTATAGACAGACCAGGGCTGGAAGCAGATACGCAGTATTTT.

The V and J genes are TRBV27 and TRBJ1-1, with TRBD1 matching over 8 bases. V shed 2 bases and J 1 base; nucleotides not matched to a gene: 9. The length of the CDR3 is 17 residues. Germline-derived CDR1 and CDR2 are MNHEY and SMNVEV (reference sequence). The CDR3 nucleotides are TGTGCCAGCAGTTTACTTTTAGGGACAGGTCCGAACACTGAAGCTTTCTTT. Translating gives CASSLLLGTGPNTEAFF.

J is TRBJ1-4 and V is TRBV5-5; 8 positions match TRBD1. Germline CDR1 is SGHKS and CDR2 is YYEKEE (reference sequence). Unmatched junction bases numbered 10, after V lost 4 bases and J lost 5 bases. The length of the CDR3 is 16 residues. CDR3 sequence (DNA): TGTGCCAGCAGCGGCCTCACGACAGGGGTGAATGAAAAACTGTTTTTT. This sequence encodes CASSGLTTGVNEKLFF.

The rearrangement joins TRBV10-1 to TRBJ2-7, with D perhaps TRBD1 (6 bases). V gave up 6 bases and J gave up 3 bases, with 12 bases separating them. The CDR3 is 13 amino acids. CDR1 is WNHNN and CDR2 is SYGVQD in the germline V gene (reference sequence). CDR3 protein: CASSDGQLYEQYF. Written as DNA, the CDR3 is TGCGCCAGCAGCGATGGACAGCTCTACGAGCAGTACTTC.

V is TRBV10-1 and J is TRBJ1-4; D is ambiguous. V was trimmed by 6 bases and J by 8 bases, leaving 16 bases between them. There are 14 residues in the CDR3. CDR1 WNHNN and CDR2 SYGVQD come from the germline V gene (reference sequence). The DNA of the CDR3 is TGCGCCAGCAGGGCCCTAGCGGGCGGAGAAAAACTGTTTTTT. Its translation is CASRALAGGEKLFF.

This chain uses TRBV28 with TRBJ1-1; 10 bases match TRBD1. The CDR3 is made up of 15 amino acids. V gave up 7 bases and J gave up 3 bases; unmatched junction bases: 8. Germline CDR1 is MDHEN and CDR2 is SYDVKM. The CDR3 nucleotides read TGTGCCAGCACAACATCCGGGACAGGGGACACTGAAGCTTTCTTT. Protein product: CASTTSGTGDTEAFF.

V usage is TRBV25-1 and J usage is TRBJ2-7; 10 nucleotides line up with TRBD1. Per germline, CDR1 MGHDK and CDR2 SYGVNS. This CDR3 is 15 amino acids long. V dropped 3 bases and J dropped 5; count of bases not matched to a gene: 7. CDR3: CASSDHRTGGDEQYF. The DNA for the CDR3 is TGTGCCAGCAGTGACCATCGGACAGGGGGAGACGAGCAGTACTTC.

The chain uses TRBV27 and TRBJ2-7; tentatively, D is TRBD2 (5 bases). Germline CDR1 is MNHEY and CDR2 is SMNVEV (reference sequence). The CDR3 is 12 amino acids. Trimming took off 3 bases at V and 7 bases at J, with 10 bases between the two ends. The CDR3 protein is CASSFRGTEQYF. The DNA for the CDR3 is TGTGCCAGCAGTTTCCGGGGAACTGAGCAGTACTTC.

This rearrangement joins TRBV27 to TRBJ2-7; TRBD1 is a possible D gene (6 bases). The germline V gene has CDR1 MNHEY and CDR2 SMNVEV (reference sequence). This CDR3 comprises 15 residues. V lost 2 bases and J lost 2, with 13 bases in between. Here the CDR3 reads CASSLGAGVTYEQYF. DNA for the CDR3: TGTGCCAGCAGTTTAGGGGCAGGGGTTACCTACGAGCAGTACTTC.

The gene calls are TRBV5-6 and TRBJ2-7; 10 nucleotides line up with TRBD1. Germline lookup yields CDR1 SGHDT and CDR2 YYEEEE. CDR3 length: 14 residues. V was pared by 2 bases and J by 5 bases, with 4 bases of the junction left unmatched. Written as DNA, the CDR3 is TGTGCCAGCAGCTTCCGGGACAGGGGCCACGAGCAGTACTTC. This gives the protein CASSFRDRGHEQYF.

The V call is TRBV7-2, the J call TRBJ2-7; 7 bases agree with TRBD1. V lost 2 bases, J lost 7 bases, and 2 bases stayed unmatched. The CDR3 sequence is 12 residues long. Germline values: CDR1 SGHTA, CDR2 FQGNSA. In nucleotides, the CDR3 is TGTGCCAGCAGCTTACCAGGGGGAGAGCAGTACTTC. Translated: CASSLPGGEQYF.

J is TRBJ1-5 and V is TRBV2; 7 nucleotides line up with TRBD1. Trimming at V came to 7 bases and at J to 4 bases, leaving 10 bases not matched to a gene. The CDR3 contains 15 residues. Looked up from germline, CDR1 is SNHLY and CDR2 is FYNNEI. The CDR3 is CASTGQALSNQPQHF. The CDR3 region has the DNA TGTGCCAGCACCGGACAGGCCCTTAGTAATCAGCCCCAGCATTTT. Looking up the rest from reference TRBV2 and TRBJ1-5 gives the full variable domain: EPEVTQTPSHQVTQMGQEVILRCVPISNHLYFYWYRQILGQKVEFLVSFYNNEISEKSEIFDDQFSVERPDGSNFTLKIRSTKLEDSAMYFCASTGQALSNQPQHFGDGTRLSIL.

The CDR3 region is CASSDSATSYEQYF. CDR3 bases: TGTGCCAGCAGTGACTCGGCAACTAGCTACGAGCAGTACTTC. The chain links TRBV6-4 to TRBJ2-7, with D possibly being TRBD2 (5 bases). The V gene's germline CDR1 is MRHNA and CDR2 SNTAGT. Trimming left V 0 bases short and J 3 bases short, with 9 bases between. The CDR3 runs 14 residues.

The CDR3, as DNA: TGTGCCAGCAGCGTATCTCCCGTTCCCTCCTACGAGCAGTACTTC. The encoded protein is CASSVSPVPSYEQYF. This rearrangement joins TRBV9 to TRBJ2-7; D is ambiguous. Germline CDR1 SGDLS, CDR2 YYNGEE. Deletions cut 1 base from V and 0 bases from J, with 11 bases between. The CDR3 length is 15 residues.

V usage is TRBV10-1 and J usage is TRBJ2-1; 7 bases are a match to TRBD1. Germline CDR1 and CDR2: WNHNN and SYGVQD (reference sequence). This CDR3 has 13 residues. V lost 5 bases and J lost 10; bases outside the gene matches: 8. CDR3 sequence: CASSLSGGTEQFF. For the CDR3, the DNA is TGCGCCAGCAGTTTATCAGGGGGTACAGAGCAGTTCTTC.

This chain connects TRBV28 to TRBJ2-4; 7 bases agree with TRBD2. The CDR3 sequence is 15 residues long. J gave up 7 bases and V 5 bases, and 11 bases lay outside the gene matches. Germline CDR1 MDHEN, CDR2 SYDVKM. CDR3 sequence reads: CASSPMGGFVNIQYF. The DNA of the CDR3 is TGTGCCAGCAGTCCCATGGGGGGGTTCGTGAACATTCAGTACTTC.